A single sample gave rise to the 10 T cell receptor beta chains below, sequenced in a study of T-cell memory formation after mild COVID-19. A single record per CDR3 protein comes from TCRdb applying MiXCR to the 5' RACE reads. There are about 240,000 distinct CDR3 sequences in the sample; over 9% occur only once, and around a fifth lies in the top ten. Sequenced sample: PBMCs or a T cell subset sorted from them (not recorded which). These receptors originate from a man aged 18 to 30 who had mild COVID-19 (a few samples of this study predate the infection). Cell type and time point are not known.

The table lists this clonotype with a few counts. The chain combines TRBV6-2 or TRBV6-3 with TRBJ2-3; TRBD1 is a possible D gene (5 bases). CDR3 length: 14 residues. Looked up from germline, CDR1 is MNHEY and CDR2 is SVGEGT. V lost 5 bases to trimming and J lost 1 base, with 10 bases between them. The CDR3 sequence: CASSHGRGTDTQYF. The CDR3 DNA is TGTGCCAGCAGTCACGGCAGGGGCACAGATACGCAGTATTTT.

This clonotype was observed many times. The rearrangement links TRBV6-5 to TRBJ2-7, with a tentative D call TRBD1 (5 bases). CDR3 length: 13 amino acids. CDR1 is MNHEY and CDR2 is SVGAGI in the germline V gene. V was shortened by 6 bases and J by 1 base, with 10 bases between the two germline ends. In nucleotides, the CDR3 is TGTGCCAGCAGCGAGACAGTGTCCTACGAGCAGTACTTC. It encodes CASSETVSYEQYF.

There are many counts of this clonotype. This chain uses TRBV12-3 or TRBV12-4 with TRBJ2-7; TRBD2 agrees at 8 bases. This CDR3 spans 15 amino acids. Trimming took 7 bases from V and 1 from J; bases not matched to a gene: 9. This CDR3 reads CASKPGGTNSYEQYF. The CDR3 nucleotides read TGTGCCAGCAAACCGGGGGGGACGAATTCCTACGAGCAGTACTTC.

J is TRBJ1-4 and V is TRBV20-1; D unclear. The CDR3 contains 11 residues. Germline CDR1 DFQATT, CDR2 SNEGSKA (reference sequence). V was shortened by 6 bases and J by 1 base, with 3 bases between the two germline ends. The CDR3 region has the DNA TGCAGTGCACTAACTAATGAAAAACTGTTTTTT. Translating it yields CSALTNEKLFF.

The rearrangement joins TRBV7-3 to TRBJ1-1; the D is unclear. Germline CDR1 and CDR2: SGHTA and FQGTGA. The CDR3 sequence is 11 residues long. The V end was cut by 4 bases, the J end by 4 bases, with 4 bases between. DNA for the CDR3: TGTGCCAGCAGCTCGGGCACTGAAGCTTTCTTT. This translates into CASSSGTEAFF.

The sample holds a few counts of this clonotype. The chain employs TRBV11-2 and TRBJ2-5, with TRBD2 matching 7 bases. V lost 7 bases and J lost 3; bases outside the gene matches: 5. Germline CDR1 is SGHAT and CDR2 is FQNNGV. The CDR3 totals 13 residues. The CDR3 loop is CASKRLAEETQYF. In nucleotides, the CDR3 is TGTGCCAGCAAGAGACTAGCCGAAGAGACCCAGTACTTC. Combining the CDR3 with reference TRBV11-2 and TRBJ2-5 gives the whole variable domain EAGVAQSPRYKIIEKRQSVAFWCNPISGHATLYWYQQILGQGPKLLIQFQNNGVVDDSQLPKDRFSAERLKGVDSTLKIQPAKLEDSAVYLCASKRLAEETQYFGPGTRLLVL.

This clonotype was detected ten times or more. This rearrangement joins TRBV5-6 to TRBJ2-2; no definite D call. The V gene lost 0 bases and the J gene lost 1 base, with 4 bases spanning the gap. The CDR3 is made up of 14 amino acids. Germline-derived CDR1 and CDR2 are SGHDT and YYEEEE. CDR3: CASSLVGNTGELFF. CDR3 coding DNA: TGTGCCAGCAGCTTGGTGGGGAACACCGGGGAGCTGTTTTTT.

The chain recombines TRBV7-9 with TRBJ2-5, with TRBD1 matching over 7 bases. Germline loops: CDR1 SEHNR, CDR2 FQNEAQ (reference sequence). This CDR3 has 17 residues. Trimming removed 4 bases from V and 1 base from J; junction bases left unmatched: 12. In DNA, the CDR3 is TGTGCCAGCAGCTCCCCTAGTGCCGGGACAGCCCAAGAGACCCAGTACTTC. Protein product: CASSSPSAGTAQETQYF.

This clonotype was counted between two and nine times. The rearrangement links TRBV28 to TRBJ2-3, with 7 bases that match TRBD1. CDR1 is MDHEN, CDR2 SYDVKM, per germline. J lost 3 bases, V lost 6 bases, and 9 bases had no gene match. The CDR3 loop spans 15 amino acids. CDR3 loop: CASSEIQGKTDTQYF. CDR3 sequence (DNA): TGTGCCAGCAGCGAGATACAGGGGAAGACAGATACGCAGTATTTT. Full variable domain (outside the CDR3, taken from reference TRBV28 and TRBJ2-3): DVKVTQSSRYLVKRTGEKVFLECVQDMDHENMFWYRQDPGLGLRLIYFSYDVKMKEKGDIPEGYSVSREKKERFSLILESASTNQTSMYLCASSEIQGKTDTQYFGPGTRLTVL.

V usage is TRBV12-3 or TRBV12-4 and J usage is TRBJ2-1; D is possibly TRBD1 or TRBD2 (6 bases each). The CDR3 length is 14 residues. V was shortened by 2 bases and J by 8 bases, with 13 bases between the two germline ends. This chain's CDR3 is CASSLNSRGDEQFF. DNA for the CDR3: TGTGCCAGCAGTTTAAACTCAAGGGGGGATGAGCAGTTCTTC.